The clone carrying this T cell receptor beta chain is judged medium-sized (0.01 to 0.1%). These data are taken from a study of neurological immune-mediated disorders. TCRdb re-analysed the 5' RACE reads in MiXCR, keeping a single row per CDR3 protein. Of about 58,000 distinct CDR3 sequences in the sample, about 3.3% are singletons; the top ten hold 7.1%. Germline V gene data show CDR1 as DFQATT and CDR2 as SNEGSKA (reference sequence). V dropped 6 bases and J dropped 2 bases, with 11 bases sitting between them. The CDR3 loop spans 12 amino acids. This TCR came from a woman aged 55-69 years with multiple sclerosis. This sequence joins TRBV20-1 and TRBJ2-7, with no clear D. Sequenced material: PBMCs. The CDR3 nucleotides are TGCAGTGCAACGAAGATTACCTACGAGCAGTACTTC. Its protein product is CSATKITYEQYF.